This T cell receptor (beta chain) was identified during a study of OX40 agonist ivuxolimab in advanced cancers. Study-wide context: Ivuxolimab is a fully human IgG2 antibody that activates OX40 (CD134). Patients got intravenous ivuxolimab at 0.01 to 10 mg/kg every 2 weeks.

Germline CDR1 reads SNHLY; CDR2 reads FYNNEI. V was clipped by 6 bases and J by 3 bases, with 8 bases between them. This CDR3 is 12 amino acids long. Excluded were patients having autoimmune disease history or systemic immunosuppression. Repertoires were generated with immunoSEQ multiplex PCR, while TCRdb's copy carries only in-frame clones and drops some. The sample holds approximately 92,000 clones; 90% to 96% are singletons and the top ten take 2%. The receptor's source is an adult with an advanced solid tumor such as melanoma, head and neck, liver or kidney cancer. The chain is built from TRBV2 and TRBJ1-2; D gene uncertain. Specimen: CD4+ or CD8+ T cells sorted from blood, collected in a trial of the OX40 agonist ivuxolimab. CDR3 DNA sequence: TGTGCCAGCAGGGGATCAGACTATGGCTACACCTTC. This encodes CASRGSDYGYTF.